These 22 T cell receptor beta chains originate from one sample sequenced in a study of blood T cells in healthy people across ages. PCR was performed a second time for about 7 to 11 cycles using a sample-barcoded 5' primer and a J-beta primer mix. TCRdb used MiXCR to reprocess the 5' RACE reads, holding one entry per CDR3 protein. Here the sample spans some 1,800,000 distinct CDR3 sequences, around 40% being singletons. Sequencing used blood. These TCRs come from a human donor in good health.

The chain recombines TRBV24-1 with TRBJ2-1; 11 positions agree with TRBD2. The J call is in doubt because the DNA end fits TRBJ2-7 better. The CDR3 consists of 19 residues. Per germline, CDR1 KGHDR and CDR2 SFDVKD. This chain's CDR3 is CATSGATLAGGFSYNEQYF. As DNA, the CDR3 is TGTGCCACCAGTGGTGCGACTCTAGCGGGGGGTTTCTCCTACAATGAGCAGTACTTC.

V gene TRBV20-1 combines with J gene TRBJ2-1, with no clear D. Between the trimmed V and J ends, which lost 3 bases and 2 bases, there was a span of 5 bases. Looked up from germline, CDR1 is DFQATT and CDR2 is SNEGSKA (reference sequence). This CDR3 region has 12 residues. The CDR3 sequence is CSASRTYNEQFF. As DNA, the CDR3 is TGCAGTGCTAGTCGGACCTACAATGAGCAGTTCTTC.

The rearrangement links TRBV6-2 or TRBV6-3 to TRBJ1-1; D is ambiguous. The V gene's germline CDR1 is MNHEY and CDR2 SVGEGT. The CDR3 extends over 14 amino acids. V lost 6 bases and J 10 bases, leaving 21 bases between the germline ends. The DNA for the CDR3 is TGTGCCAGCAGAGAACCCGGGGAATCCGTCCTAGCTTTCTTT. Its translation is CASREPGESVLAFF.

With regard to this clonotype: Germline and junction disagree at one end, which may indicate a read error. The chain joins TRBV6-4 to TRBJ2-3; 8 bases match TRBD2. CDR1 is MRHNA and CDR2 is SNTAGT in the germline V gene. The length of the CDR3 is 15 residues. Here the CDR3 DNA reads TGTGCCAGTAGTGACTCGACTAGCGAGGCAGATACGCAGTATTTT. As protein: CASSDSTSEADTQYF.

This clonotype was counted between two and nine times. The rearrangement links TRBV10-3 to TRBJ2-4; tentatively, D is TRBD2 (5 bases). Germline-derived CDR1 and CDR2 are ENHRY and SYGVKD. The germline V and J ends were trimmed by 10 bases and 0 bases, with 10 bases remaining between them. The CDR3 is 13 amino acids. CDR3 loop: CANGVLAKNIQYF. CDR3 bases: TGTGCCAACGGGGTACTAGCCAAAAACATTCAGTACTTC.

A few counts support this clonotype. The chain couples TRBV9 to TRBJ2-7, with D possibly being TRBD1 or TRBD2 (6 bases each). The V end was cut by 0 bases, the J end by 7 bases, with 14 bases between. The CDR3 has 14 residues. Germline V CDR1 and CDR2: SGDLS, YYNGEE. For the CDR3, the DNA is TGTGCCAGCAGCGTAGCGGGGGCTCTGGGGGAGCAGTACTTC. Amino acids: CASSVAGALGEQYF.

The chain uses TRBV21-1 and TRBJ2-7; the table's TRBD1 call for D was not verified on the DNA. TRBV21-1 is classified as a pseudogene. This CDR3 comprises 13 residues. The CDR3 nucleotides are TGTGCCAGCAGCAGACAGGGGTTGGACGAGCAGTACTTC. Its translation is CASSRQGLDEQYF.

The chain couples TRBV7-9 to TRBJ2-7, with 8 nucleotides matching TRBD2. The J call may be wrong; the DNA end is better matched by TRBJ2-5. Germline V gene lookup returns CDR1 SEHNR and CDR2 FQNEAQ (reference sequence). This CDR3 spans 14 amino acids. Here the CDR3 DNA reads TGTGCCAGCAGCTCGGGACTAGTCCCAGAGACCCAGTACTTC. Translation: CASSSGLVPETQYF.

This clonotype appeared a few times. The chain links TRBV29-1 to TRBJ2-5; D is unresolved. The CDR3 is made up of 10 amino acids. Germline lookup yields CDR1 SQVTM and CDR2 ANQGSEA. V lost 7 bases and J 6 bases, leaving 9 bases between the germline ends. The CDR3 bases are TGCAGCGGGGGTCAAAAGACCCAGTACTTC. Amino acid sequence: CSGGQKTQYF.

V is TRBV11-1 and J is TRBJ2-1; the match to TRBD1 covers 7 bases. After removal of 5 bases from V and 8 bases from J, the junction contained 9 bases not matched to a gene. The germline V gene encodes CDR1 SGHAT and CDR2 FQDESV (reference sequence). This CDR3 contains 14 residues. The CDR3 region is CASSPWDSLYEQFF. CDR3 bases: TGTGCCAGCAGCCCCTGGGACAGTCTATATGAGCAGTTCTTC.

In this sample, this clonotype turned up a few times. V usage is TRBV9 and J usage is TRBJ2-5; D is unclear. Trimming removed 7 bases at V and 7 bases at J, with 11 bases between. CDR1 and CDR2 from the germline V gene are SGDLS and YYNGEE. CDR3 length equals 11 residues. CDR3 protein: CASGDLGTQYF. The CDR3 nucleotides are TGTGCCAGCGGGGATCTGGGGACCCAGTACTTC.

In its sample, this clonotype was seen a few times. The V and J genes are TRBV11-2 and TRBJ2-7; D may be TRBD1 (6 bases). CDR3 length: 14 residues. V lost 3 bases, J lost 2 bases, and 11 bases lay in between. Per the germline V gene, CDR1 is SGHAT and CDR2 is FQNNGV. The CDR3 DNA reads TGTGCCAGCAGCTTTTTCCAGGGGACCTACGAGCAGTACTTC. Its translation: CASSFFQGTYEQYF.

The gene calls are TRBV5-5 and TRBJ1-5; D gene ambiguous. V was clipped by 4 bases and J by 0 bases, with 11 bases between them. In germline, CDR1 is SGHKS, CDR2 YYEKEE (reference sequence). The CDR3 loop spans 15 amino acids. CDR3 loop: CASSRGPNSNQPQHF. The CDR3 DNA is TGTGCCAGCAGCCGAGGACCCAATAGCAATCAGCCCCAGCATTTT.

A few counts support this clonotype. The rearrangement uses TRBV20-1 and TRBJ1-5, with 7 bases aligning to TRBD1. V lost 7 bases and J lost 4; bases outside the gene matches: 13. CDR1 is DFQATT and CDR2 is SNEGSKA in the germline V gene (reference sequence). The CDR3 loop spans 15 amino acids. The CDR3 is CSVARYGDSNQPQHF. The CDR3 DNA is TGCAGTGTCGCGAGGTACGGGGACAGTAATCAGCCCCAGCATTTT.

The rearrangement uses TRBV28 and TRBJ2-1; 8 bases match TRBD2. Trimming removed 5 bases from V and 6 bases from J; junction bases left unmatched: 6. Germline V gene data show CDR1 as MDHEN and CDR2 as SYDVKM. This CDR3 is 14 amino acids long. The CDR3 sequence is CASSDTGTSNEQFF. The CDR3 DNA follows: TGTGCCAGCAGTGACACAGGGACTAGCAATGAGCAGTTCTTC.

This clonotype has at least ten counts. The chain recombines TRBV7-2 with TRBJ2-1, with 7 bases fitting TRBD1. This CDR3 contains 16 residues. The V and J ends lost 1 base and 4 bases, in that order; junction bases with no gene match: 7. Germline V gene sequence: CDR1 SGHTA, CDR2 FQGNSA. The chain's CDR3 is CASSLVGGQAYNEQFF. The CDR3 nucleotides are TGTGCCAGCAGCTTAGTAGGCGGACAGGCTTACAATGAGCAGTTCTTC.

This clonotype was found a few times. The chain has TRBV7-2 and TRBJ2-1, with D unclear. Germline lookup yields CDR1 SGHTA and CDR2 FQGNSA. This CDR3 is 15 amino acids long. V lost 4 bases, J lost 0 bases, and 10 bases lay in between. The DNA of the CDR3 is TGTGCCAGCAGCTCTAGTGCAGGCTCCTACAATGAGCAGTTCTTC. As protein: CASSSSAGSYNEQFF.

This clonotype was observed many times. This chain uses TRBV3-1 with TRBJ2-7; 8 bases agree with TRBD1. This CDR3 comprises 13 residues. With V trimmed by 2 bases and J by 5 bases, 2 bases remained unmatched. Germline CDR1 reads LGHDT; CDR2 reads YNNKEL (reference sequence). The CDR3, as DNA: TGTGCCAGCAGCCAACGACAGGGGAACGAGCAGTACTTC. Amino acid sequence: CASSQRQGNEQYF.

On this clonotype itself: An end of the junction does not agree with germline; a read error may underlie this. The chain carries TRBV7-3 and TRBJ2-3; D is possibly TRBD2 (5 bases). The V gene's germline CDR1 is SGHTA and CDR2 FQGTGA. The length of the CDR3 is 14 residues. The CDR3 DNA is TGTGCCAGCAGCTTTGCTAGCAACACAGATGCGCAGTATTTT. Translating gives CASSFASNTDAQYF.

The chain combines TRBV5-5 with TRBJ2-1; D might be TRBD2 (7 bases). The V gene lost 0 bases and the J gene lost 0 bases, with 22 bases spanning the gap. CDR3 length equals 20 residues. Germline V gives CDR1 SGHKS, CDR2 YYEKEE (reference sequence). Here the CDR3 reads CASSLGLGGARMSSYNEQFF. The CDR3 DNA is TGTGCCAGCAGCTTGGGCTTGGGGGGGGCGCGGATGAGCTCCTACAATGAGCAGTTCTTC.

This clonotype was recorded a few times. The chain combines TRBV29-1 with TRBJ2-1, with D possibly matching TRBD1 (6 bases). The germline V and J ends were trimmed by 6 bases and 9 bases, with 15 bases remaining between them. Germline V gene lookup returns CDR1 SQVTM and CDR2 ANQGSEA. The CDR3 loop spans 12 amino acids. CDR3 region: CSVLSMDSEQFF. As DNA, the CDR3 is TGCAGCGTCCTCTCTATGGACAGTGAGCAGTTCTTC.

The chain couples TRBV27 to TRBJ2-3; D uncertain. The CDR3 consists of 16 residues. V was cut by 4 bases and J by 0 bases, with 14 bases left in between. CDR1 is MNHEY and CDR2 is SMNVEV in the germline V gene (reference sequence). The CDR3 loop reads CASSSYFSASTDTQYF. DNA of the CDR3: TGTGCCAGCAGTTCGTATTTCAGTGCTAGCACAGATACGCAGTATTTT.